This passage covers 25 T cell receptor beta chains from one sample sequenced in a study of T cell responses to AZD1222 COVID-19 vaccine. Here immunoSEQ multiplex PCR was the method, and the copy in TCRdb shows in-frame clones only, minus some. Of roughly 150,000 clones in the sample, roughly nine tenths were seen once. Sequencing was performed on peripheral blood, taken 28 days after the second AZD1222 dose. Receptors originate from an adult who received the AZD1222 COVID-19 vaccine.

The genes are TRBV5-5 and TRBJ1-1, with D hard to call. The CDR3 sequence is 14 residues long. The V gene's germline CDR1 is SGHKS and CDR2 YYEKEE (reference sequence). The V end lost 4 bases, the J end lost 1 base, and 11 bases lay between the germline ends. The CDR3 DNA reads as TGTGCCAGCAGCGTTAGGCGGCAGAACACTGAAGCTTTCTTT. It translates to CASSVRRQNTEAFF. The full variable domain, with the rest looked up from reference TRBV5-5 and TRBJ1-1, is DAGVTQSPTHLIKTRGQQVTLRCSPISGHKSVSWYQQVLGQGPQFIFQYYEKEERGRGNFPDRFSARQFPNYSSELNVNALLLGDSALYLCASSVRRQNTEAFFGQGTRLTVV.

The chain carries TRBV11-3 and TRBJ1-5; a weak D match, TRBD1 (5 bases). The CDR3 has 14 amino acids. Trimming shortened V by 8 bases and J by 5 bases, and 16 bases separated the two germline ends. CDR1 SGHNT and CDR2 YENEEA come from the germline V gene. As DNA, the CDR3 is TGTGCCAGCCGCTCGGGGGGTGAAGATCAGCCCCAGCATTTT. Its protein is CASRSGGEDQPQHF.

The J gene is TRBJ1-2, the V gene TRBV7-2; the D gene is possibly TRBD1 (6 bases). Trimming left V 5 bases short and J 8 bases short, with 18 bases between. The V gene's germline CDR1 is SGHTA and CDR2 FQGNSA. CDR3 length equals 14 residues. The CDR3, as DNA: TGTGCCAGCAGCCAACTTACAGGGCCGATCGGCTACACCTTC. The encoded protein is CASSQLTGPIGYTF.

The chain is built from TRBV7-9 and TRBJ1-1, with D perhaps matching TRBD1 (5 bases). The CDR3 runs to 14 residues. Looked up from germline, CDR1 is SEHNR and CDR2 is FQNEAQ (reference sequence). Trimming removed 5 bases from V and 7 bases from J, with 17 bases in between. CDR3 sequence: CASSPYGTAREAFF. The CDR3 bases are TGTGCCAGCAGCCCCTATGGGACGGCCCGTGAAGCTTTCTTT. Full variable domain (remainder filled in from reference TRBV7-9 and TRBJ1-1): DTGVSQNPRHKITKRGQNVTFRCDPISEHNRLYWYRQTLGQGPEFLTYFQNEAQLEKSRLLSDRFSAERPKGSFSTLEIQRTEQGDSAMYLCASSPYGTAREAFFGQGTRLTVV.

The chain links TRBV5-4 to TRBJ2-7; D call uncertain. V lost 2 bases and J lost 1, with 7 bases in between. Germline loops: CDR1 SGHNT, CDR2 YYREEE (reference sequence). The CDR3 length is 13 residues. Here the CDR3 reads CASSFMGSYEQYF. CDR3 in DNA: TGTGCCAGCAGCTTCATGGGGTCCTACGAGCAGTACTTC.

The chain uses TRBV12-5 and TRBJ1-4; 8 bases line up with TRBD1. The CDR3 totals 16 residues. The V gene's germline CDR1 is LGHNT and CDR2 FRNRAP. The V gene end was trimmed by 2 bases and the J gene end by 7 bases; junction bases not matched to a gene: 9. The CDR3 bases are TGTGCTAGTGGTTTGCTCCCCCTTACAGGGGGTGAAAAACTGTTTTTT. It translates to CASGLLPLTGGEKLFF.

For the CDR3, the DNA is TGTGCCAGCAGCCCGGTCAGGGTGAACACTGAAGCTTTCTTT. It translates to CASSPVRVNTEAFF. V gene TRBV27 combines with J gene TRBJ1-1; D might be TRBD1 (5 bases). The germline V gene encodes CDR1 MNHEY and CDR2 SMNVEV (reference sequence). The CDR3 is 14 amino acids. V lost 6 bases to trimming and J lost 0 bases, with 11 bases between them.

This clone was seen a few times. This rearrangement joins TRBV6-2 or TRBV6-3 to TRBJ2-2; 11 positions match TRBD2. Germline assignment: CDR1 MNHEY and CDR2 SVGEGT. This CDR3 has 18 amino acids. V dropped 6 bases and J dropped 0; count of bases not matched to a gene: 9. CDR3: CASSRTLAGGPNTGELFF. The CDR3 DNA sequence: TGTGCCAGCAGCAGGACCTTAGCGGGGGGGCCGAACACCGGGGAGCTGTTTTTT.

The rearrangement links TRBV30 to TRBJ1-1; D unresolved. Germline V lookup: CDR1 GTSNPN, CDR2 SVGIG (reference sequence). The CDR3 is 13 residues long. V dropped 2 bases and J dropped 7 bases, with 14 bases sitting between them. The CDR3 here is CAWSPLQASEAFF. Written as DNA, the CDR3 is TGTGCCTGGAGTCCCCTTCAGGCCAGTGAAGCTTTCTTT.

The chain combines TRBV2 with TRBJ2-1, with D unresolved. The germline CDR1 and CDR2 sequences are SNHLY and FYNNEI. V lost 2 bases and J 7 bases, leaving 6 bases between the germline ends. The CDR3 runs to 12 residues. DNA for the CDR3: TGTGCCAGCAGTGAAAATAGAAATGAGCAGTTCTTC. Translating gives CASSENRNEQFF.

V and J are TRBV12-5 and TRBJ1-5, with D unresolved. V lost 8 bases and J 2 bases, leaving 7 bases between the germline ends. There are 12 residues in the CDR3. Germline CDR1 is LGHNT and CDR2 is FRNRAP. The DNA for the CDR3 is TGTGCTAGTCGAGAAGGCAATCAGCCCCAGCATTTT. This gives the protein CASREGNQPQHF.

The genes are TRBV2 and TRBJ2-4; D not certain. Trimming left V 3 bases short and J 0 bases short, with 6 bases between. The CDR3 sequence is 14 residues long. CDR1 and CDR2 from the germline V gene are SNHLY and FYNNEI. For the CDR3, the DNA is TGTGCCAGCAGTGACATTCTAGCCAAAAACATTCAGTACTTC. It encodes CASSDILAKNIQYF.

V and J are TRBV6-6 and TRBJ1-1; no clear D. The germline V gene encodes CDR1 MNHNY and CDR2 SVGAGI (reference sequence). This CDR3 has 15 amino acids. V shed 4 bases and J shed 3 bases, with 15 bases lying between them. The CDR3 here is CASSSIPRADTEAFF. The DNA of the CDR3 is TGTGCCAGCAGTTCCATTCCCCGAGCGGACACTGAAGCTTTCTTT.

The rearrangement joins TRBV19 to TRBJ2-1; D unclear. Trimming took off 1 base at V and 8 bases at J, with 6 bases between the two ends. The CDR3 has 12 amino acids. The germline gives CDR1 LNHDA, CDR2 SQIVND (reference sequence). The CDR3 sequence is CASSIGPDEQFF. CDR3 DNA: TGTGCCAGTAGTATAGGCCCGGATGAGCAGTTCTTC.

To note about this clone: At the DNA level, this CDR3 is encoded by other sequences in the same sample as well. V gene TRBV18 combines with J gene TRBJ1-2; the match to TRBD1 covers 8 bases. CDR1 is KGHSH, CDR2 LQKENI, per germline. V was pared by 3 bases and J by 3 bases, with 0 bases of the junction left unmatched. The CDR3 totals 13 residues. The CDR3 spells CASSPDRDYGYTF. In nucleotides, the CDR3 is TGTGCCAGCTCACCGGACAGGGACTATGGCTACACCTTC. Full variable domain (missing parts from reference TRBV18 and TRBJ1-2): NAGVMQNPRHLVRRRGQEARLRCSPMKGHSHVYWYRQLPEEGLKFMVYLQKENIIDESGMPKERFSAEFPKEGPSILRIQQVVRGDSAAYFCASSPDRDYGYTFGSGTRLTVV.

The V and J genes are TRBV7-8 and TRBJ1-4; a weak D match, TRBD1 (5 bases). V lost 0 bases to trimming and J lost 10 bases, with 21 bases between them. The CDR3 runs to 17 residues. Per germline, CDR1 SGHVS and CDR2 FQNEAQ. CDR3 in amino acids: CASSLAGVVGPSGKLFF. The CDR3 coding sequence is TGTGCCAGCAGCTTAGCGGGGGTTGTAGGTCCGAGTGGAAAACTGTTTTTT.

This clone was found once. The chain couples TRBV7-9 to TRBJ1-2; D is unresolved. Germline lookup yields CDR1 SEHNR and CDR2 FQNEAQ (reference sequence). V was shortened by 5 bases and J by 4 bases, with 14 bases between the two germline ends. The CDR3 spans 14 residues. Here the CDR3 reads CASSPGRSPYGYTF. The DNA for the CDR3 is TGTGCCAGCAGCCCCGGGCGGTCTCCCTATGGCTACACCTTC.

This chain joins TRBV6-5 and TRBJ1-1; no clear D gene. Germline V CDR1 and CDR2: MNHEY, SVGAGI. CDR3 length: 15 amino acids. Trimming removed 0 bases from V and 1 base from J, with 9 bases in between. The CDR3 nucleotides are TGTGCCAGCAGTTACTCCGGGCAGGCGAACACTGAAGCTTTCTTT. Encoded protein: CASSYSGQANTEAFF.

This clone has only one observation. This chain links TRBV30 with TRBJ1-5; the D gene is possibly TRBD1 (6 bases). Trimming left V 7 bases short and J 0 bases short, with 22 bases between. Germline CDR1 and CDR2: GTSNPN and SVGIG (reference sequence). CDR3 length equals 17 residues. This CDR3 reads CASSKTTGHRSNQPQHF. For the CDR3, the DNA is TGTGCCTCCAGTAAGACTACGGGACACCGTAGCAATCAGCCCCAGCATTTT. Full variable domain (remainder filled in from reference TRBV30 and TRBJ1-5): SQTIHQWPATLVQPVGSPLSLECTVEGTSNPNLYWYRQAAGRGLQLLFYSVGIGQISSEVPQNLSASRPQDRQFILSSKKLLLSDSGFYLCASSKTTGHRSNQPQHFGDGTRLSIL.

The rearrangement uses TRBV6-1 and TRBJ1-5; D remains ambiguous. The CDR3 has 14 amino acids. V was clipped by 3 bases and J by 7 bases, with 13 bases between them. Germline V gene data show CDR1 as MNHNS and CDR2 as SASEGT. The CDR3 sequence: CASSERVGNQPQHF. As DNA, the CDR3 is TGTGCCAGCAGTGAGAGGGTAGGTAACCAGCCCCAGCATTTT.

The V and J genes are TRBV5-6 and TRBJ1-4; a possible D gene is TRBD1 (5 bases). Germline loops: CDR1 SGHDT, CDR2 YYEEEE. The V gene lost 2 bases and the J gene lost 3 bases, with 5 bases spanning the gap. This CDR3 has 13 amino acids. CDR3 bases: TGTGCCAGCAGCTTCAGGGCTAATGAAAAACTGTTTTTT. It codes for CASSFRANEKLFF.

The CDR3, as DNA: TGTGCCAGCAGCTCCCTTGTCGGACAGGGGAGCACAGATACGCAGTATTTT. Translation gives CASSSLVGQGSTDTQYF. The chain has TRBV5-6 and TRBJ2-3, with 9 bases that match TRBD1. CDR1 is SGHDT, CDR2 YYEEEE, per germline. The CDR3 extends over 17 amino acids. J lost 0 bases, V lost 3 bases, and 8 bases had no gene match.

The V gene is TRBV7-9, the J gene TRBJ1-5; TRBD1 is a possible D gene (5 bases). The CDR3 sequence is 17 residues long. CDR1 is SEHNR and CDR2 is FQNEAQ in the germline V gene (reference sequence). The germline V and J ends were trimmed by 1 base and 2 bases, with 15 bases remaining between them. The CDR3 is CASSLVIGAKGNQPQHF. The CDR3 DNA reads TGTGCCAGCAGCTTAGTAATTGGGGCTAAGGGCAATCAGCCCCAGCATTTT.

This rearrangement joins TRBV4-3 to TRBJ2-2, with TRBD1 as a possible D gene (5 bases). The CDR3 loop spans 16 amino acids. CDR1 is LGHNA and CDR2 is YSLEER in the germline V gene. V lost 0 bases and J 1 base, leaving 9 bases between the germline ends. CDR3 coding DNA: TGCGCCAGCAGCCAAGAGTCAGGGTGGAACACCGGGGAGCTGTTTTTT. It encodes CASSQESGWNTGELFF.

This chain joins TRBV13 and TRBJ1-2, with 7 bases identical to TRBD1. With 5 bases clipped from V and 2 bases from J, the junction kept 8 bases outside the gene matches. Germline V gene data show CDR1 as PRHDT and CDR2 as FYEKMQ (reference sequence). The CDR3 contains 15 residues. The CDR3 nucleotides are TGTGCCAGCAGCCCTCCCTGGGGACAGAACTATGGCTACACCTTC. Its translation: CASSPPWGQNYGYTF. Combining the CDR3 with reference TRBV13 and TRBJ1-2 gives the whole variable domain AAGVIQSPRHLIKEKRETATLKCYPIPRHDTVYWYQQGPGQDPQFLISFYEKMQSDKGSIPDRFSAQQFSDYHSELNMSSLELGDSALYFCASSPPWGQNYGYTFGSGTRLTVV.